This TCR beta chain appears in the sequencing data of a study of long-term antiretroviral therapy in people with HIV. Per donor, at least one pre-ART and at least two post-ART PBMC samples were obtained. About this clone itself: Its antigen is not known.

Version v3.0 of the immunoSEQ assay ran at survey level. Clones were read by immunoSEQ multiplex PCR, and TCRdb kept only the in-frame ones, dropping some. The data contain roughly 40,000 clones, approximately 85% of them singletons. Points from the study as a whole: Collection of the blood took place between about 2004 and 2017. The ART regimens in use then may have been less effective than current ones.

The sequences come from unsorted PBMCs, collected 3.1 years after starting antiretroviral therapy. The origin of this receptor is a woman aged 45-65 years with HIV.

The CDR3 DNA is TGCGCCAGCAGCTGGGAGGGGGCTTGGGATCAGCCCCAGCATTTT. Translation gives CASSWEGAWDQPQHF. The chain uses TRBV5-1 and TRBJ1-5; 7 positions agree with TRBD1. Trimming cost V 3 bases and J 5 bases; bases outside gene matches: 8. Germline V gene lookup returns CDR1 SGHRS and CDR2 YFSETQ. The CDR3 is 15 residues long.